The following is a T cell receptor (beta chain) sequence with its context. Germline assignment: CDR1 LGHNT and CDR2 FRNRAP. Trimming removed 3 bases from V and 5 bases from J; junction bases left unmatched: 15. The CDR3 runs to 18 residues. The entry originates in a study of technical replicates of blood from four donors. The method was immunoSEQ multiplex PCR; TCRdb's version includes in-frame clones alone and lacks a portion of them. The sample lists some 90,000 clones, about 95% occurring once. Input material: T cells isolated from PBMCs. This TCR came from a human donor in good health. V and J are TRBV12-5 and TRBJ1-5; 8 bases map to TRBD1. The CDR3 spells CASGFFRDSDREDQPQHF. CDR3 coding DNA: TGTGCTAGTGGTTTTTTTAGGGACTCGGACAGGGAAGATCAGCCCCAGCATTTT.